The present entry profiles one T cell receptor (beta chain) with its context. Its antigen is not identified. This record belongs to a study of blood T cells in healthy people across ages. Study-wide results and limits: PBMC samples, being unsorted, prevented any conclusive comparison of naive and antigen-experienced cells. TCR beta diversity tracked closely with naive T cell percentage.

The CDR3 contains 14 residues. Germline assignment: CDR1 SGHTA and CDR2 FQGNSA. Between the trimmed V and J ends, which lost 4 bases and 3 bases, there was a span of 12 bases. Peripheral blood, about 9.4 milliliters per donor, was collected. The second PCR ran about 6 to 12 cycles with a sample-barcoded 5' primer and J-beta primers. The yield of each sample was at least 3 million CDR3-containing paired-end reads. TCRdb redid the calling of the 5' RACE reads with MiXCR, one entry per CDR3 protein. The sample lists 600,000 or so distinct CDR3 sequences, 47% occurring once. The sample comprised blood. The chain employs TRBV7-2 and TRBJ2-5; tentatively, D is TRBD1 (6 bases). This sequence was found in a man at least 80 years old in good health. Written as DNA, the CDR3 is TGTGCCAGCAGCTCCGAAACAGGGAAAGAGACCCAGTACTTC. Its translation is CASSSETGKETQYF.